This T cell receptor beta chain was profiled in a study of blood T cell repertoires in COVID-19. About the research overall: COVID-19 samples from acute and convalescent phases originated in the United States, Italy and Spain. PBMCs, B-cell-depleted T cells, or T cells provided the cDNA or gDNA that made up the material.

Enrollment of patients from Seattle took place during active infection, with longitudinal follow-up. Per the original methods: Amplification of reference gene primers provided the estimated nucleated cell counts. The data were produced by immunoSEQ multiplex PCR, yet TCRdb's version contains in-frame clones alone and is incomplete. For V, J and clone size, that table is used; D and trimming come from the DNA. The sample contains about 73,000 clones, around 77% of which appear only once. The sequenced material came from peripheral blood. The sequence was obtained from a man aged 70 or older with COVID-19, enrolled during active disease.

CDR3 sequence reads: CATSRGTGLDGYTF. The CDR3 nucleotides are TGTGCCACCAGCAGAGGCACAGGGCTCGATGGCTACACCTTC. This chain uses TRBV15 with TRBJ1-2; D is possibly TRBD1 (6 bases). Trimming stripped 1 base from V and 6 bases from J, with 12 bases between. The length of the CDR3 is 14 residues. CDR1 is LNHNV and CDR2 is YYDKDF in the germline V gene (reference sequence).